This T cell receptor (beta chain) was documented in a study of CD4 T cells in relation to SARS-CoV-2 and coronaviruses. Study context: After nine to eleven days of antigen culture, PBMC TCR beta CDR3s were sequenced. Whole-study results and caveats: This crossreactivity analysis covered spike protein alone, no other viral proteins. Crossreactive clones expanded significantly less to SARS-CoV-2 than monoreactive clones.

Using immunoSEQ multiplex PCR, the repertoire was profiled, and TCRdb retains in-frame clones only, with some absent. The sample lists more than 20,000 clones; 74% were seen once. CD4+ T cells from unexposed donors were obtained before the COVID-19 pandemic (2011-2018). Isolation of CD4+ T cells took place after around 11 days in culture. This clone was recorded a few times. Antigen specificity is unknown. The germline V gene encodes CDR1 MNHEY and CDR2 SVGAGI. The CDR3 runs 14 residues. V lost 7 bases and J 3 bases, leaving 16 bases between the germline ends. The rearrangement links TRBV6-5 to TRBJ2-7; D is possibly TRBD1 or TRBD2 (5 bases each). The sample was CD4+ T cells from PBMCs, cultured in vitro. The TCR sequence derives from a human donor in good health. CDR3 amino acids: CASTRDRSGYEQYF. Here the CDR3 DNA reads TGTGCCAGCACCAGAGACAGAAGCGGCTACGAGCAGTACTTC.